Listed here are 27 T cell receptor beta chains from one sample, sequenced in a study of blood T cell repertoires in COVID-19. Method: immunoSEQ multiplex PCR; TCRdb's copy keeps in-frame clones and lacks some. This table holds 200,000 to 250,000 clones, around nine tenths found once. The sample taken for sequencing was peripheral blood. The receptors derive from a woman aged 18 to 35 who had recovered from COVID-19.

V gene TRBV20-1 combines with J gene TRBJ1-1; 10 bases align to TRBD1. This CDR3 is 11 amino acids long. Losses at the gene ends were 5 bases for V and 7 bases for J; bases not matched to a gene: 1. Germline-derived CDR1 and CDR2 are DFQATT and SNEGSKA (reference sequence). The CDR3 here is CSADRGLEAFF. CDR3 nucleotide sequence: TGCAGTGCTGACAGGGGGCTTGAAGCTTTCTTT.

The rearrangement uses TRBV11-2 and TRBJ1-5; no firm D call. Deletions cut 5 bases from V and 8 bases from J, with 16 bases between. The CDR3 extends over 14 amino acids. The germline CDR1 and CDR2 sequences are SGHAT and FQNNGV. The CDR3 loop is CASSQSGNSKPQHF. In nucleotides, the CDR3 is TGTGCCAGCAGCCAGAGTGGTAATAGCAAGCCCCAGCATTTT.

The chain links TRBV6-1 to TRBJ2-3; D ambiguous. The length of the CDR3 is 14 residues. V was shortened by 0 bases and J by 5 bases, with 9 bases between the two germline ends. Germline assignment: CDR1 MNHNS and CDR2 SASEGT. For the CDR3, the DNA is TGTGCCAGCAGTGAAGCGAACTTACTAGATACGCAGTATTTT. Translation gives CASSEANLLDTQYF.

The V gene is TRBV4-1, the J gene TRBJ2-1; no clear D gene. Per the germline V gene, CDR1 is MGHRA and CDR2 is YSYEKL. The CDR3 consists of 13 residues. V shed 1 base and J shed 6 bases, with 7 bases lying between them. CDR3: CASSQVRGNEQFF. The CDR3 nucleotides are TGCGCCAGCAGCCAAGTGCGAGGCAATGAGCAGTTCTTC.

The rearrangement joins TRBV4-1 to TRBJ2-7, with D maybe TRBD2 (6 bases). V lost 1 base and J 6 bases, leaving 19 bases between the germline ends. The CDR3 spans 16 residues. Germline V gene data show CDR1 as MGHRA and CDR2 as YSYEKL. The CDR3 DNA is TGCGCCAGCAGCCAAGTCGGGTCCCGGGGGAAAGGCGAGCAGTACTTC. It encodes CASSQVGSRGKGEQYF.

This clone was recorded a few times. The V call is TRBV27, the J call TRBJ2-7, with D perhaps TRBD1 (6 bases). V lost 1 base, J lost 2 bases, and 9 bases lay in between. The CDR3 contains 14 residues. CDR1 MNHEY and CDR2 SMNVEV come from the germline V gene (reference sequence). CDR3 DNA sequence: TGTGCCAGCAGTTTATACGACAGGACCTACGAGCAGTACTTC. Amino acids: CASSLYDRTYEQYF.

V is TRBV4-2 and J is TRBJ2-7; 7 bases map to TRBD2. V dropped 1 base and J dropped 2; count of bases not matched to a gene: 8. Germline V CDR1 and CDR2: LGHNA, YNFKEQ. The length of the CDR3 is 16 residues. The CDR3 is CASSQGSSSGTYEQYF. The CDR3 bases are TGTGCCAGCAGCCAAGGATCGTCTAGCGGTACCTACGAGCAGTACTTC.

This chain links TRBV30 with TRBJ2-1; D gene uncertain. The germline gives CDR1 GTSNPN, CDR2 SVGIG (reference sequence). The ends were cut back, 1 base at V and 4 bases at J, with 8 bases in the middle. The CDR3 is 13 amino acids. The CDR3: CAWSALKYNEQFF. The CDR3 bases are TGTGCCTGGAGTGCTCTTAAATACAATGAGCAGTTCTTC.

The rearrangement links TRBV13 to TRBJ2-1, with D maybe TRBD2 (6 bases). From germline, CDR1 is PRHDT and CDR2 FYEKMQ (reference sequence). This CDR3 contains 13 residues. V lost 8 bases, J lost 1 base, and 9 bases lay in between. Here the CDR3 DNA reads TGTGCCAGCGGTGGGGGGTCCTACAATGAGCAGTTCTTC. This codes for CASGGGSYNEQFF.

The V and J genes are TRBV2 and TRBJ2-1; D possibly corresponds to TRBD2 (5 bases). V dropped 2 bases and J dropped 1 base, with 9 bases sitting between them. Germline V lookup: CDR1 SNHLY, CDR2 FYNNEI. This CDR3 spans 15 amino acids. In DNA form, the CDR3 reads TGTGCCAGCAGTGAATGGAGCGGATCCTACAATGAGCAGTTCTTC. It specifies CASSEWSGSYNEQFF.

The CDR3 DNA sequence: TGTGCCAGCAGACCTTCGACTAGCCCCGGGGAGCTGTTTTTT. It specifies CASRPSTSPGELFF. The chain has TRBV6-2 or TRBV6-3 and TRBJ2-2, with 7 bases matching TRBD2. The CDR3 runs 14 residues. J was trimmed by 6 bases and V by 6 bases; bases with no gene match: 7. CDR1 is MNHEY, CDR2 SVGEGT, per germline.

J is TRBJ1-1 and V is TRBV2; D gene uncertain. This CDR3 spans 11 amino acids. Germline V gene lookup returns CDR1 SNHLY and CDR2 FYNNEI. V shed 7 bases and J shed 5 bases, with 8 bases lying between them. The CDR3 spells CASKRDTEAFF. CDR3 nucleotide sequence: TGTGCCAGCAAGAGGGATACTGAAGCTTTCTTT.

As DNA, the CDR3 is TGTGCCACCATAATACCCGGGAACTACAATGAGCAGTTCTTC. Translated, it gives CATIIPGNYNEQFF. The chain recombines TRBV2 with TRBJ2-1; maybe TRBD2 (5 bases). The CDR3 is made up of 14 amino acids. Germline loops: CDR1 SNHLY, CDR2 FYNNEI. V was pared by 10 bases and J by 3 bases, with 16 bases between.

The CDR3 sequence is CASSQEYEGARGYTF. The DNA of the CDR3 is TGTGCCAGCAGCCAAGAATACGAGGGGGCGAGGGGCTACACCTTC. The chain combines TRBV14 with TRBJ1-2; 7 nucleotides match TRBD1. The germline V gene encodes CDR1 SGHDN and CDR2 FVKESK. Trimming cost V 0 bases and J 8 bases; bases outside gene matches: 9. The CDR3 covers 15 residues.

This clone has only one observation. The CDR3 reads CASSDHRTSGSTDTQYF. CDR3 DNA sequence: TGCGCCAGCAGTGATCATCGGACTAGCGGGAGCACAGATACGCAGTATTTT. The chain recombines TRBV10-2 with TRBJ2-3; 11 bases are a match to TRBD2. Trimming took 3 bases from V and 0 from J; bases not matched to a gene: 5. The CDR3 is 17 residues long. The germline gives CDR1 WSHSY, CDR2 SAAADI.

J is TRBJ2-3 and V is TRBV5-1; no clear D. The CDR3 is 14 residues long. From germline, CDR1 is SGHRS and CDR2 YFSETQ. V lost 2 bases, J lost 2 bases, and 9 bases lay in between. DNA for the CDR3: TGCGCCAGCAGCTTAGCCTCCATCACAGATACGCAGTATTTT. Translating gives CASSLASITDTQYF.

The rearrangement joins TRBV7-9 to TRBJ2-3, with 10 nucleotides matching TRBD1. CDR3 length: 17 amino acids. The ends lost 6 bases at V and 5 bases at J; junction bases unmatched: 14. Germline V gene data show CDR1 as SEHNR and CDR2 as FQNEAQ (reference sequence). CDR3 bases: TGTGCCAGCAGGAAGGGGACAGGGGACCTCGGGGGAGATACGCAGTATTTT. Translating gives CASRKGTGDLGGDTQYF.

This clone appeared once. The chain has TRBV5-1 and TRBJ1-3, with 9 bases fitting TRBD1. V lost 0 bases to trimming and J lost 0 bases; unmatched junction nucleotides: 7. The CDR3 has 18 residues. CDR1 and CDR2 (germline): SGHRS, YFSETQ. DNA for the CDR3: TGCGCCAGCAGCTTGGGGGGACAGGGAACCTACTCTGGAAACACCATATATTTT. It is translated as CASSLGGQGTYSGNTIYF.

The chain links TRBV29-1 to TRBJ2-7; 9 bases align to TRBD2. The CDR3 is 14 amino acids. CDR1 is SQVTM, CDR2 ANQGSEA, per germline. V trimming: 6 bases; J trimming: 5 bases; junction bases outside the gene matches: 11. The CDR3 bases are TGCAGCGTCGACTCCGGGACTAGCCTCAACGAGCAGTACTTC. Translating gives CSVDSGTSLNEQYF.

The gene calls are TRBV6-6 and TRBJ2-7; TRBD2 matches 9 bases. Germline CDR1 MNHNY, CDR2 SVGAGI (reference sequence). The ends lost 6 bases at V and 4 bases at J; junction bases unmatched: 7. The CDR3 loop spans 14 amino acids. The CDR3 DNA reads TGTGCCAGCAGGCAGGCGGGAGGGCCTTACGAGCAGTACTTC. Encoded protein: CASRQAGGPYEQYF.

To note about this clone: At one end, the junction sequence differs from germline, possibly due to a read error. The CDR3 DNA sequence: TGTGCCAGCAGCCTAGACAGGGGGCTGGGCGAGCAGTTCTTC. Amino acids: CASSLDRGLGEQFF. The chain uses TRBV11-3 and TRBJ2-1, with 10 nucleotides matching TRBD1. The germline V gene has CDR1 SGHNT and CDR2 YENEEA. The CDR3 consists of 14 residues.

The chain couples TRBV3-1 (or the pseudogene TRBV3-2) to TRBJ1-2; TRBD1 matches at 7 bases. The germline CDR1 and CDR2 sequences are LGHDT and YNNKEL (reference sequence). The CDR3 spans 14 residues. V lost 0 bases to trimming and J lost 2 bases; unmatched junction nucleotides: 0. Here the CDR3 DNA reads TGTGCCAGCAGCCAAGAGACAGGGAACTATGGCTACACCTTC. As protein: CASSQETGNYGYTF.

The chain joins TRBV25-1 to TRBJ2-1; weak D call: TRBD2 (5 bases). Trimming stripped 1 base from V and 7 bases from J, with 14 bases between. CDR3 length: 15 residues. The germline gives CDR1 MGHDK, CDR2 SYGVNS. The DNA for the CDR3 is TGTGCCAGCAGTGAATTAGGGAAGAGGGAAAATGAGCAGTTCTTC. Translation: CASSELGKRENEQFF.

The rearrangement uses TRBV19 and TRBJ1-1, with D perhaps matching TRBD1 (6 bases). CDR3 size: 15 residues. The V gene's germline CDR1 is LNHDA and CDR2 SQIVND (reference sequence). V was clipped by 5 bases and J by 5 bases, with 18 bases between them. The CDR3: CASSFTMGAGTEAFF. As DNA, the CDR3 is TGTGCCAGTAGTTTCACGATGGGGGCAGGGACTGAAGCTTTCTTT.

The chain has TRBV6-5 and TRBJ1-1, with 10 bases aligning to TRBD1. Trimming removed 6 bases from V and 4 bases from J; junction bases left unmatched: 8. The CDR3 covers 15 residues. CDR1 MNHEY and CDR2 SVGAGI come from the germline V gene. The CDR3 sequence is CASRTGGLASTEAFF. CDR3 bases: TGTGCCAGCAGGACAGGGGGCTTAGCGTCCACTGAAGCTTTCTTT.

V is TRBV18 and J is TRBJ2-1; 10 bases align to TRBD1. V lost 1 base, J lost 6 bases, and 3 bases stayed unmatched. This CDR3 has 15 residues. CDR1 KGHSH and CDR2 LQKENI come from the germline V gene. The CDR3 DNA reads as TGTGCCAGCTCACCACGACAGGGGGCTTCCAATGAGCAGTTCTTC. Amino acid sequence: CASSPRQGASNEQFF.

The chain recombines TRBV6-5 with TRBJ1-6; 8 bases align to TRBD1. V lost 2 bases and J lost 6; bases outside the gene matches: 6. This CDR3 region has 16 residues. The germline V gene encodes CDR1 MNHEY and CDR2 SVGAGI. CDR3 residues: CASSYDRGVTNSPLHF. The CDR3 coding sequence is TGTGCCAGCAGTTACGACAGGGGAGTGACTAATTCACCCCTCCACTTT.